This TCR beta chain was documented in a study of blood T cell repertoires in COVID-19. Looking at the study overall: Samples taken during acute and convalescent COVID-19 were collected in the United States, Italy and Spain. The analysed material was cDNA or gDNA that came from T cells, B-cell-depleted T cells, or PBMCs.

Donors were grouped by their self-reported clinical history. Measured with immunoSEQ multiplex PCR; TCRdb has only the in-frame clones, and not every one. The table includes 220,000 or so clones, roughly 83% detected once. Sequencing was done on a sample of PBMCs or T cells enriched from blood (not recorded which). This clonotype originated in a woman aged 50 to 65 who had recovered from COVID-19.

The CDR3 DNA follows: TGTGCCATAAGGGGGAGTCGAACTGAAGCTTTCTTT. Amino acids: CAIRGSRTEAFF. V usage is TRBV10-3 and J usage is TRBJ1-1, with a possible D match to TRBD1 (6 bases). Germline V gives CDR1 ENHRY, CDR2 SYGVKD. The CDR3 sequence is 12 residues long. Trimming took off 9 bases at V and 5 bases at J, with 13 bases between the two ends.